This TCR beta chain was identified during a study of blood T cell repertoires in COVID-19. Sequencing used immunoSEQ multiplex PCR; TCRdb keeps in-frame clones, though not all of them. The table lists approximately 280,000 clones, roughly 84% of them singletons. The CDR3 runs 18 residues. This chain joins TRBV21-1 and TRBJ1-6. TRBV21-1 has pseudogene status. Sequencing was done on a sample of peripheral blood. The receptor comes from a human donor with COVID-19, enrolled during active disease. The donor label of this sample is uncertain. This CDR3 is CASSKVEVSGEWAYTLHF. The CDR3 DNA sequence: TGTGCCAGCAGCAAAGTGGAGGTTAGCGGGGAATGGGCTTACACCCTCCACTTT.